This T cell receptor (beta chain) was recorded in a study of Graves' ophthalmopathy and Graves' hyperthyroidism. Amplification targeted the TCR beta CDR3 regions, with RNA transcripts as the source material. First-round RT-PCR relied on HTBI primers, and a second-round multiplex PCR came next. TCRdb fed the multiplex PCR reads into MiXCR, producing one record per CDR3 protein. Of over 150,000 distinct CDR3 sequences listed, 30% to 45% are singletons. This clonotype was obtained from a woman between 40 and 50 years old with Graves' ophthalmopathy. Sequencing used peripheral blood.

In nucleotides, the CDR3 is TGTGCCAGCAGTTACATGACCACCGGGACAGACACTGAAGCTTTCTTT. As protein: CASSYMTTGTDTEAFF. The J gene is TRBJ1-1, the V gene TRBV6-5, with 7 nucleotides matching TRBD1. The trim removed 2 bases at V and 3 bases at J, leaving 9 bases unmatched. The CDR3 spans 16 residues. Per the germline V gene, CDR1 is MNHEY and CDR2 is SVGAGI.